Listed below are T cell receptor beta chains from one sample, sequenced in a study of blood T cell repertoires in COVID-19. Profiling relied on immunoSEQ multiplex PCR, and the TCRdb table lists in-frame clones only, not all of them. The sample includes some 87,000 clones, 70% to 90% of them seen just once. Sequencing was carried out using peripheral blood. These receptors were taken from a human donor in a cohort sampled during active COVID-19. The CDR3 runs from the conserved cysteine through the conserved F or W. The D gene is left open where the match is weak.

TRBJ1-4	TRBV7-2	-	TGTGCCAGCAGCCCAGGGGCTAATGAAAAACTGTTTTTT	CASSPGANEKLFF
TRBJ2-3	TRBV11-3	TRBD2	TGTGCCAGCAGCTTGTTCTGGGAGAGTAGCGGGGACTTTACGCAGTATTTT	CASSLFWESSGDFTQYF
TRBJ2-7	TRBV15	TRBD1	TGTGCCACCAGCAGCCGGGACAGGGGGAGGACCGAGCAGTACTTC	CATSSRDRGRTEQYF
TRBJ1-6	TRBV18	-	TGTGCCAGCTCACCGATCAAAGACAGCCCGAGCTCCTATAATTCACCCCTCCACTTT	CASSPIKDSPSSYNSPLHF
TRBJ2-1	TRBV5-8	TRBD2	TGTGCCAGCAGCATAACTAGCGGGGGGTACTCCTACAATGAGCAGTTCTTC	CASSITSGGYSYNEQFF
TRBJ2-3	TRBV30	TRBD2	TGTGCCTGGAGGACTAGCGGGGGGCCAGATACGCAGTATTTT	CAWRTSGGPDTQYF
TRBJ2-7	TRBV5-1	-	TGCGCCAGCAGGCCCCTTTTGACAGACTACGAGCAGTACTTC	CASRPLLTDYEQYF
TRBJ2-7	TRBV5-1	TRBD2	TGCGCCAGCAGCTTGGGCGGGGGCTCCTACGAGCAGTACTTC	CASSLGGGSYEQYF
TRBJ2-7	TRBV11-3	-	TGTGCCAGCAGCTTAGGCTCTAGCTCCTACGAGCAGTACTTC	CASSLGSSSYEQYF
TRBJ1-5	TRBV7-8	-	TGTGCCAGCAGCTTACGGGTCGTGGACAATCAGCCCCAGCATTTT	CASSLRVVDNQPQHF
TRBJ2-3	TRBV10-3	-	TGTGCCGCGCAGCTCAGCGGTTACACAGATACGCAGTATTTT	CAAQLSGYTDTQYF
TRBJ2-7	TRBV6-6	-	TGTGCCAGCAGTTCATATATGGGGGCGTACGAGCAGTACTTC	CASSSYMGAYEQYF
TRBJ2-7	TRBV28	-	TGTGCCAGCAGTTTGACCGGGACTCGGTTCCACGAGCAGTACTTC	CASSLTGTRFHEQYF
TRBJ1-6	TRBV4-3	TRBD1	TGCGCCAGCAGCCACGGGACAGGGAAGGGTTCACCCCTCCACTTT	CASSHGTGKGSPLHF
TRBJ2-2	TRBV19	TRBD1	TGTGCCAGTAGGGACAGGGTGATGAACACCGGGGAGCTGTTTTTT	CASRDRVMNTGELFF
TRBJ2-3	TRBV14	-	TGTGCCAGCAGCCAATCTCACTTCACAGATACGCAGTATTTT	CASSQSHFTDTQYF
TRBJ1-1	TRBV25-1	TRBD1	TGTGCCAGCAGTTTAACAGGGGACACTGAAGCTTTCTTT	CASSLTGDTEAFF
TRBJ2-1	TRBV19	TRBD2	TGTGCCAGTAGTAGCGGATCGGGGGGCAATGAGCAGTTCTTC	CASSSGSGGNEQFF
TRBJ2-5	TRBV5-1	TRBD1	TGCGCCAGCAGCTTGTACAGGGGGCGAGAGACCCAGTACTTC	CASSLYRGRETQYF
TRBJ2-4	TRBV2	-	TGTGCCTGCCACGACAGATTCTTAGCCAAAAACATTCAGTACTTC	CACHDRFLAKNIQYF
TRBJ2-7	TRBV9	TRBD1	TGTGCCAGCAGCGCTACGGGACAGCTCTCCTACGAGCAGTACTTC	CASSATGQLSYEQYF
TRBJ1-4	TRBV15	TRBD1	TGTGCCACCAGCAGGGAGACAGGGGGTTATGAAAAACTGTTTTTT	CATSRETGGYEKLFF
TRBJ2-5	TRBV18	-	TGTGCCAGCTCACCAAGACAGGCGGGAGAGACCCAGTACTTC	CASSPRQAGETQYF